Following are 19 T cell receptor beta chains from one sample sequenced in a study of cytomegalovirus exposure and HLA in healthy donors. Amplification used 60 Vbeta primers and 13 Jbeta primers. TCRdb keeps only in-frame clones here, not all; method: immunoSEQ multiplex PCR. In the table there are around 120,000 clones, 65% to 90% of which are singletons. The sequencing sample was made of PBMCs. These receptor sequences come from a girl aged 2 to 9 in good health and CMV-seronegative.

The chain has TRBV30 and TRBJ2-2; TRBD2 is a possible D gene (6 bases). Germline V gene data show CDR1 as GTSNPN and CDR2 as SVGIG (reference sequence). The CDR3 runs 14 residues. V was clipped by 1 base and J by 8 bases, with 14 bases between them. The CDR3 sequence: CAWSERLEGGELFF. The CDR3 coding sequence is TGTGCCTGGAGTGAACGACTGGAGGGTGGGGAGCTGTTTTTT.

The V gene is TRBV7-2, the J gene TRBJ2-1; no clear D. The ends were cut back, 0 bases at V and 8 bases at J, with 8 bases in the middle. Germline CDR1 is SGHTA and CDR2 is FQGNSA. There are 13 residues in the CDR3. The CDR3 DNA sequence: TGTGCCAGCAGCTTAGCGCGTATGTATGAGCAGTTCTTC. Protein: CASSLARMYEQFF.

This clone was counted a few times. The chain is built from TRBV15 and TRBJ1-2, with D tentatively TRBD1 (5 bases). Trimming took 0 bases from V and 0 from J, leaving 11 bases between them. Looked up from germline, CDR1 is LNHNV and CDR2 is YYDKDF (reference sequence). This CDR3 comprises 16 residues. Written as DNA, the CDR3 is TGTGCCACCAGCAGAGATCAGGGCTTAGCTAACTATGGCTACACCTTC. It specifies CATSRDQGLANYGYTF. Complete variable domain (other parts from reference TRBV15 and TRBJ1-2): DAMVIQNPRYQVTQFGKPVTLSCSQTLNHNVMYWYQQKSSQAPKLLFHYYDKDFNNEADTPDNFQSRRPNTSFCFLDIRSPGLGDTAMYLCATSRDQGLANYGYTFGSGTRLTVV.

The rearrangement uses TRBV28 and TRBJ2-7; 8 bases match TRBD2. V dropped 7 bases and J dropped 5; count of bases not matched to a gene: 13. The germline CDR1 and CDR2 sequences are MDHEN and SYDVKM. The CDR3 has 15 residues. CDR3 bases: TGTGCCAGCACCTCCCCTGGGAGCGGGAGTGACGAGCAGTACTTC. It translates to CASTSPGSGSDEQYF.

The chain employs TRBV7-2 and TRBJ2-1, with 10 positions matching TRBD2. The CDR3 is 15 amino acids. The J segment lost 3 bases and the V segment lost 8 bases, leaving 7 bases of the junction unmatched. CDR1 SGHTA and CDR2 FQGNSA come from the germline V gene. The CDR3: CASRRAGGNYNEQFF. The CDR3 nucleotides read TGTGCCAGCCGCCGAGCGGGAGGGAACTACAATGAGCAGTTCTTC.

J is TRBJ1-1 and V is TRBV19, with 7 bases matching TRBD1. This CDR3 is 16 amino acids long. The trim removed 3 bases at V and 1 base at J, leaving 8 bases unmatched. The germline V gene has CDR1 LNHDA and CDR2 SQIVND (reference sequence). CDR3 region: CASSIIGTASNTEAFF. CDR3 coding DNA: TGTGCCAGTAGTATTATCGGGACAGCCTCGAACACTGAAGCTTTCTTT. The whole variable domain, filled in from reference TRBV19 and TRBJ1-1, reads DGGITQSPKYLFRKEGQNVTLSCEQNLNHDAMYWYRQDPGQGLRLIYYSQIVNDFQKGDIAEGYSVSREKKESFPLTVTSAQKNPTAFYLCASSIIGTASNTEAFFGQGTRLTVV.

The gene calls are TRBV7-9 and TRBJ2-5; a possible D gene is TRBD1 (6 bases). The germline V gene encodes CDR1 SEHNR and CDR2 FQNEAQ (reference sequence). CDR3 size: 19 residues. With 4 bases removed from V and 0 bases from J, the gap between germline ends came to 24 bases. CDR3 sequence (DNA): TGTGCCAGCAGCTCAACTTATAGGGGCAGGAAGGGGGACCAAGAGACCCAGTACTTC. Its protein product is CASSSTYRGRKGDQETQYF.

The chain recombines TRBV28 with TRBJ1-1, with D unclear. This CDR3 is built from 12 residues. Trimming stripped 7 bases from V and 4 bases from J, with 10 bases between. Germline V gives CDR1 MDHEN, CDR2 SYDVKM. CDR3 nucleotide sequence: TGTGCCAGCACAGGCTGGGTCACTGAAGCTTTCTTT. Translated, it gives CASTGWVTEAFF.

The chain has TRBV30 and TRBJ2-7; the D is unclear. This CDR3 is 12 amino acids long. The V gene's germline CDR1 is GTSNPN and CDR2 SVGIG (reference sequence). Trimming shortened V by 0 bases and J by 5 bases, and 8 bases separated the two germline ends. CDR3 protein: CAWSVLTNEQYF. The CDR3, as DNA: TGTGCCTGGAGTGTACTGACAAACGAGCAGTACTTC.

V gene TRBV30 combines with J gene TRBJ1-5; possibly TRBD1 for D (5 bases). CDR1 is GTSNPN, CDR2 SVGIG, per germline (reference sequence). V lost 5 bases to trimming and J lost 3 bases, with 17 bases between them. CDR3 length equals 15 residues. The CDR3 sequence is CAWAPGGGPNQPQHF. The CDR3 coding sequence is TGTGCCTGGGCCCCTGGGGGGGGACCCAATCAGCCCCAGCATTTT.

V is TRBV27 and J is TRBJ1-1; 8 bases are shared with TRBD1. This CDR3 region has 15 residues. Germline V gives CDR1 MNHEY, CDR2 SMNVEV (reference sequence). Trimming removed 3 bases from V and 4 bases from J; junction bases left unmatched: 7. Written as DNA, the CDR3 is TGTGCCAGCAGTTTCTCCCGGACAGGGACCACTGAAGCTTTCTTT. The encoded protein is CASSFSRTGTTEAFF.

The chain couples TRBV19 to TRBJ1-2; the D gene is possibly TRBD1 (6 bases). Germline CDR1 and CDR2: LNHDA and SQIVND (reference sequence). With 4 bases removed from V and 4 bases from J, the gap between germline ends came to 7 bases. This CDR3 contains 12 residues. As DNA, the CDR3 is TGTGCCAGTAGTAAACAGGGCTATGGCTACACCTTC. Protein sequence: CASSKQGYGYTF.

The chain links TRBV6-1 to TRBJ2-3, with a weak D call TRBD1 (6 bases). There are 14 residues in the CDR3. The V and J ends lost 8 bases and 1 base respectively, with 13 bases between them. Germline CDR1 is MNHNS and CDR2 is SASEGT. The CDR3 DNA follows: TGTGCCAGCGGGACACTCCTTCGCACAGATACGCAGTATTTT. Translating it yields CASGTLLRTDTQYF.

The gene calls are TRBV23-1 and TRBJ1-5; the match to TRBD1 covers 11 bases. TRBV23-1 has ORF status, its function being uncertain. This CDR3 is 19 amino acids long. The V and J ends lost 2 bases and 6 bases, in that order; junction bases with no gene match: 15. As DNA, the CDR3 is TGCGCCAGCAGTCAAACGGACAGGGGGCTCAGTAATTCTAGTCAGCCCCAGCATTTT. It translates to CASSQTDRGLSNSSQPQHF.

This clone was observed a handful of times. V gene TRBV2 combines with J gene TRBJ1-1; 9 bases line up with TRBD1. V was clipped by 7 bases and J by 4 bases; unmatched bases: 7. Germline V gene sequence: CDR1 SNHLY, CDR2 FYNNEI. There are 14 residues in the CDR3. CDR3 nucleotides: TGTGCCAGCAACCCTCCACAGGGGGCCACTGAAGCTTTCTTT. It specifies CASNPPQGATEAFF.

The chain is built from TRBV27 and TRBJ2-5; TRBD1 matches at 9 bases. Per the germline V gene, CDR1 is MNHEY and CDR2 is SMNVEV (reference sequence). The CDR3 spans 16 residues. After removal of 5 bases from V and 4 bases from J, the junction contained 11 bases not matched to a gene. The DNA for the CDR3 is TGTGCCAGCAGTCCTCTCCCGGGACAGGGAGTAGAGACCCAGTACTTC. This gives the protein CASSPLPGQGVETQYF.

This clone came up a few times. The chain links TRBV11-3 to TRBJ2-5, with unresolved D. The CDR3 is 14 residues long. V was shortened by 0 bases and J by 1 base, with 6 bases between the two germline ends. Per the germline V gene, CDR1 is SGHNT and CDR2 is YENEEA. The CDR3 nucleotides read TGTGCCAGCAGCTTAGATCCCAGCCAAGAGACCCAGTACTTC. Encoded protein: CASSLDPSQETQYF.

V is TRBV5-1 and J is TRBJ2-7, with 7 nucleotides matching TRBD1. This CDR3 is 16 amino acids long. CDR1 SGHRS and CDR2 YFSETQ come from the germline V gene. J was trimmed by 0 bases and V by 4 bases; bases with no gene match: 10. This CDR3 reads CASSRGQAESSYEQYF. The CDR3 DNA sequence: TGCGCCAGCAGCAGAGGACAGGCTGAGAGCTCCTACGAGCAGTACTTC. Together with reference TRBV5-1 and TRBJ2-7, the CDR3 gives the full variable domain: KAGVTQTPRYLIKTRGQQVTLSCSPISGHRSVSWYQQTPGQGLQFLFEYFSETQRNKGNFPGRFSGRQFSNSRSEMNVSTLELGDSALYLCASSRGQAESSYEQYFGPGTRLTVT.

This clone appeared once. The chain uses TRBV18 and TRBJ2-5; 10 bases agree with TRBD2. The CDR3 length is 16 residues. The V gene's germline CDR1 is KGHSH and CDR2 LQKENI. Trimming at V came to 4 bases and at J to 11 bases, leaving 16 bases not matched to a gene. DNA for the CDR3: TGTGCCAGCTCACTGACGCTCGGGACTAGCGAGAGGGAGCAGTACTTC. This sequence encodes CASSLTLGTSEREQYF.